The sequence of this TCR beta chain was determined in a study of breast tumors, draining lymph nodes, adjacent tissues. General study findings and limits: The data were judged consistent with most tumor T cells coming from lymph node and expanding in tumor. Compared with lymph nodes, tumors were less diverse; compared with nontumor tissue, more. That most tumor T cells come from lymph nodes remained unproven. Compared with basal-like, luminal-like tumors shared significantly more repertoire with nontumor tissue.

Axillary draining lymph nodes of breast cancer patients supplied the node samples. TCRdb processed the multiplex PCR reads anew with MiXCR; each CDR3 protein has one entry. This table holds more than 200,000 distinct CDR3 sequences, 32% found once. Regarding this clonotype: Its antigen is not known.

V shed 5 bases and J 2 bases; nucleotides not matched to a gene: 10. The CDR3 consists of 15 residues. Per the germline V gene, CDR1 is DFQATT and CDR2 is SNEGSKA (reference sequence). The clonotype originates from a female donor with breast cancer. Some clones in this sample may be carry-over from other donors' samples. The sequencing input was axillary lymph node tissue. The genes are TRBV20-1 and TRBJ2-5, with 8 bases lining up with TRBD2. CDR3 region: CSAWASGPEQETQYF. CDR3 nucleotide sequence: TGCAGTGCTTGGGCTAGCGGGCCAGAGCAAGAGACCCAGTACTTC.